Described below is a single TCR beta chain sequence and its context. Its antigen is still unknown. No much larger clonotype is one base removed from it; base qualities were not supplied. TCRbeta CDR3 regions were amplified from genomic DNA by means of the immunoSEQ Assay, a bias-controlled multiplex PCR. For the original study's pipeline: Within the assay, amplification of reference gene primers was used to estimate how many nucleated cells each sample contained. Sequence reads were collapsed and filtered to measure the absolute abundance of every unique TCRbeta CDR3 rearrangement. For each sample, productive Simpson clonality was calculated by taking the square root of Simpson's diversity index across productive rearrangements. TCRdb holds this immuneACCESS table with in-frame rearrangements only. Some clones are missing; in checked studies, unresolved V genes explain under half, and the rest has no known cause. V, J and clone size reflect that table, while D and trimming were determined from the DNA. The sample contains 99,000 or so clones, about four fifths of them found a single time. Of the sample, 15% is held by the ten largest clones.

This entry belongs to a study of blood T cell repertoires in COVID-19 (dated by TCRdb to 2019 to 2021). Regarding the study in general: Collaborator samples came from the United States, Italy and Spain and covered acute and convalescent phases of COVID-19. The prospective study material was composed of cDNA or gDNA derived from T cells, B-cell-depleted T cells, or PBMCs. Deeply sampled blood TCRbeta repertoires from subjects exposed to, actively infected with, or recovered from COVID-19 were included in the dataset. The repertoires were made available in a free public database intended to serve as a resource for research on the immune response to SARS-CoV-2. The samples were drawn from the first 160 participants of the ongoing ImmuneRACE study and from 1,254 subjects provided by 6 global collaborators. A de-identified subject ID, COVID-19 status, age in years and sex were almost always included in the sample metadata. Where HLA class I and class II types were available, the types were taken from metadata supplied by the sample provider, not from assay-based typing. Broad study findings and their caveats: The amount of clinical and demographic metadata varied by source and participant and was provided uncurated.

Each collaborating institution followed its own protocols to collect whole blood in K2EDTA tubes. Collaborator samples were shipped for TCRbeta analysis as frozen whole blood, isolated PBMCs, or DNA extracted from either sample type. Sequenced input: peripheral blood. The clonotype comes from a woman at least 80 years old with acute or convalescent COVID-19.

The sequence in DNA is TGTGCCACCAGTGTTGCGGGAACCGGGGAGCTGTTTTTT. Its protein reads: CATSVAGTGELFF. The chain uses TRBV24-1 and TRBJ2-2; possibly the D gene is TRBD2, per 6 matching bases. Reading from cysteine to phenylalanine, the CDR3 counts 13 amino acids. Left in the record is the CDR3 DNA by itself, 39 bases read in frame from the first base. Per the germline V gene, KGHDR is the CDR1 and SFDVKD is the CDR2. V was cut back by 5 bases and J by 5 bases, leaving a gap of 8 bases between them.